A selection of T cell receptor beta chains follows, all from one sample in a study of response to subunit inactivated influenza vaccine. TCRdb reprocessed the RT-PCR reads with MiXCR, giving one entry per CDR3 protein. The sample yields 700,000 to 800,000 distinct CDR3 sequences, roughly 20% seen once. The specimen comprised PBMCs from blood, sampled 5 to 6 days after vaccination. Every receptor here comes from a man aged 45-65 years who received an inactivated influenza vaccine. Each CDR3 is given with its conserved first and last residue. The D gene is left open where the match is weak. Rows may omit the clone size; those that give it use once, few, many or a size class.

CDR3	DNA	V	D	J	size
CAISAGSDTGELFF	TGTGCCATCAGTGCGGGGTCGGACACCGGGGAGCTGTTTTTT	TRBV10-3	-	TRBJ2-2	-
CASSYWRANDRGVLNTGELFF	TGTGCCAGCAGTTACTGGCGTGCCAATGACAGGGGGGTCTTGAACACCGGGGAGCTGTTTTTT	TRBV6-2/TRBV6-3	TRBD1	TRBJ2-2	-
CAGTFRDSTNTGELFF	TGTGCCGGGACATTTAGGGACAGTACGAACACCGGGGAGCTGTTTTTT	TRBV7-6	TRBD1	TRBJ2-2	-
CASSVQGRYYNEQFF	TGTGCCAGCAGCGTACAGGGGAGGTACTACAATGAGCAGTTCTTC	TRBV7-2	-	TRBJ2-1	-
CASSSQEETQYF	TGTGCCAGCAGTTCCCAGGAAGAGACCCAGTACTTC	TRBV11-2	-	TRBJ2-5	-
CASSPNQYRIEAFF	TGTGCCAGCAGCCCCAATCAATACCGTATTGAAGCTTTCTTT	TRBV7-9	-	TRBJ1-1	many
CASSSNRGLDNSPLHF	TGTGCCAGCAGCAGTAATAGGGGGCTTGATAATTCACCCCTCCACTTT	TRBV7-9	TRBD1	TRBJ1-6	-
CSAGGQGRYGYTF	TGCAGTGCTGGGGGACAGGGACGATATGGCTACACCTTC	TRBV20-1	TRBD1	TRBJ1-2	few
CASSLGSSGSETQYF	TGCGCCAGCAGCTTGGGCTCTAGCGGGAGTGAGACCCAGTACTTC	TRBV5-1	TRBD2	TRBJ2-5	-
CSARDHRGQNYEQYF	TGCAGTGCTAGAGATCATAGGGGACAGAACTACGAGCAGTACTTC	TRBV20-1	TRBD1	TRBJ2-7	many
CSARRGEHTEAFF	TGCAGTGCTAGGCGCGGGGAACACACTGAAGCTTTCTTT	TRBV20-1	-	TRBJ1-1	-
CASSPSGTEQFF	TGTGCCAGCAGTCCTTCCGGGACGGAGCAGTTCTTC	TRBV6-5	-	TRBJ2-1	once
CASSYTAGGANVLTF	TGTGCCAGCAGTTACACCGCGGGTGGGGCCAACGTCCTGACTTTC	TRBV6-5	-	TRBJ2-6	few
CASSPNTGVDEQFF	TGTGCCAGCTCACCAAACACGGGGGTGGACGAGCAGTTCTTC	TRBV18	-	TRBJ2-1	many
CASSLTGKNIEAFF	TGTGCCAGCAGCTTAACAGGGAAGAACATTGAAGCTTTCTTT	TRBV7-9	-	TRBJ1-1	-
CASTLTVAYEQYF	TGTGCCAGCACCCTGACAGTTGCCTACGAGCAGTACTTC	TRBV11-2	-	TRBJ2-7	-
CASSEQGGGYGYTF	TGTGCCAGCAGTGAACAGGGTGGCGGCTATGGCTACACCTTC	TRBV12-3/TRBV12-4	-	TRBJ1-2	-
CASSLEASGEQYF	TGTGCCAGCAGCTTAGAAGCGTCGGGCGAGCAGTACTTC	TRBV7-2	-	TRBJ2-7	-
CSARMGPGETQYF	TGCAGTGCCCGTATGGGACCGGGAGAGACCCAGTACTTC	TRBV20-1	-	TRBJ2-5	-
CASTGGRHTGELFF	TGTGCCAGCACAGGCGGGAGGCACACCGGGGAGCTGTTTTTT	TRBV28	TRBD2	TRBJ2-2	-
CASSSPQGVGTGELFF	TGTGCCAGCAGCTCCCCACAGGGGGTTGGGACCGGGGAGCTGTTTTTT	TRBV7-2	TRBD1	TRBJ2-2	once